What follows are 26 T cell receptor beta chains derived from one specimen sequenced in a study of T cell responses to AZD1222 COVID-19 vaccine. Repertoires were generated with immunoSEQ multiplex PCR, while TCRdb's copy carries only in-frame clones and drops some. The sample includes about 140,000 clones, 80% to 95% seen only once; the top ten take about 4.8%. Sample: peripheral blood, taken on day 0 of AZD1222 vaccination. The receptors were gathered from an adult in good health.

This sequence joins TRBV19 and TRBJ2-7; unclear D gene. From germline, CDR1 is LNHDA and CDR2 SQIVND (reference sequence). This CDR3 region has 13 residues. Trimming stripped 5 bases from V and 2 bases from J, with 10 bases between. CDR3 nucleotides: TGTGCCAGTAGTGAGACGGGTCCCTACGAGCAGTACTTC. Amino acid sequence: CASSETGPYEQYF.

The rearrangement links TRBV28 to TRBJ1-1; a possible D gene is TRBD1 (5 bases). CDR1 and CDR2 from the germline V gene are MDHEN and SYDVKM. V lost 3 bases to trimming and J lost 4 bases, with 15 bases between them. The CDR3 contains 15 residues. CDR3 in amino acids: CASSFRGARITEAFF. The DNA for the CDR3 is TGTGCCAGCAGTTTTAGAGGGGCGCGGATCACTGAAGCTTTCTTT. Full variable domain (rest looked up from reference TRBV28 and TRBJ1-1): DVKVTQSSRYLVKRTGEKVFLECVQDMDHENMFWYRQDPGLGLRLIYFSYDVKMKEKGDIPEGYSVSREKKERFSLILESASTNQTSMYLCASSFRGARITEAFFGQGTRLTVV.

The chain carries TRBV9 and TRBJ1-3, with TRBD1 matching over 9 bases. From germline, CDR1 is SGDLS and CDR2 YYNGEE. The CDR3 length is 16 residues. V lost 2 bases to trimming and J lost 0 bases; unmatched junction nucleotides: 3. The CDR3 DNA reads as TGTGCCAGCAGCGTCAGACAGGGGGACTCTGGAAACACCATATATTTT. The encoded protein is CASSVRQGDSGNTIYF.

The rearrangement links TRBV6-5 to TRBJ2-5; a weak D match, TRBD2 (6 bases). V dropped 0 bases and J dropped 6 bases, with 14 bases sitting between them. This CDR3 is 15 amino acids long. The germline CDR1 and CDR2 sequences are MNHEY and SVGAGI. The CDR3 is CASSYSPGGRQTQYF. CDR3 in DNA: TGTGCCAGCAGTTACTCGCCCGGGGGAAGACAGACCCAGTACTTC.

The chain recombines TRBV7-9 with TRBJ1-2; D unclear. Trimming cost V 0 bases and J 5 bases, with 10 bases left between them. The germline CDR1 and CDR2 sequences are SEHNR and FQNEAQ (reference sequence). The length of the CDR3 is 14 residues. The CDR3 loop reads CASSLALAVYGYTF. In DNA, the CDR3 is TGTGCCAGCAGCTTAGCGCTGGCCGTGTATGGCTACACCTTC.

The rearrangement joins TRBV28 to TRBJ1-3; D gene unclear. Trimming stripped 3 bases from V and 0 bases from J, with 9 bases between. The CDR3 loop spans 15 amino acids. Germline V gene lookup returns CDR1 MDHEN and CDR2 SYDVKM. In DNA, the CDR3 is TGTGCCAGCAGTTTTCTACCGTCCTCTGGAAACACCATATATTTT. It specifies CASSFLPSSGNTIYF.

The J gene is TRBJ2-2, the V gene TRBV24-1, with D tentatively TRBD1 (8 bases). Germline assignment: CDR1 KGHDR and CDR2 SFDVKD. V shed 0 bases and J shed 5 bases, with 15 bases lying between them. This CDR3 is built from 17 residues. This CDR3 is CATSDLLGQGGTGELFF. CDR3 nucleotides: TGTGCCACCAGTGATTTGCTTGGACAGGGAGGGACCGGGGAGCTGTTTTTT.

The chain uses TRBV4-2 and TRBJ2-3; either TRBD1 or TRBD2 may fit D (6 bases each). V shed 0 bases and J shed 3 bases, with 10 bases lying between them. The CDR3 totals 15 residues. The V gene's germline CDR1 is LGHNA and CDR2 YNFKEQ. The CDR3 here is CASSQEGGRTDTQYF. CDR3 coding DNA: TGTGCCAGCAGCCAAGAAGGGGGGCGGACAGATACGCAGTATTTT.

The V gene is TRBV3-1 (or the pseudogene TRBV3-2), the J gene TRBJ2-3; 9 bases fit TRBD2. CDR1 LGHDT and CDR2 YNNKEL come from the germline V gene (reference sequence). The CDR3 runs to 21 residues. V shed 5 bases and J 3 bases; nucleotides not matched to a gene: 24. CDR3 protein: CASSETVGGSAGGRRTDTQYF. CDR3 sequence (DNA): TGTGCCAGCAGCGAAACGGTGGGTGGTTCCGCGGGGGGGCGGAGGACAGATACGCAGTATTTT.

This chain's CDR3 is CASRDPGQGNTNEKLFF. Written as DNA, the CDR3 is TGTGCCAGTCGGGACCCGGGACAGGGAAATACTAATGAAAAACTGTTTTTT. The rearrangement joins TRBV19 to TRBJ1-4; 9 bases are a match to TRBD1. The V segment lost 8 bases and the J segment 2 bases; nucleotides outside the gene matches: 12. Germline V CDR1 and CDR2: LNHDA, SQIVND (reference sequence). This CDR3 is 17 amino acids long.

The chain couples TRBV5-1 to TRBJ2-7; D is perhaps TRBD2 (6 bases). The CDR3 is 13 residues long. The V gene's germline CDR1 is SGHRS and CDR2 YFSETQ. The V end lost 0 bases, the J end lost 7 bases, and 11 bases lay between the germline ends. The CDR3 DNA is TGCGCCAGCAGCTTGGATGGGGCGGGGGAGCAGTACTTC. This codes for CASSLDGAGEQYF.

The chain recombines TRBV4-1 with TRBJ2-7; D remains ambiguous. The CDR3 has 15 amino acids. Trimming stripped 0 bases from V and 1 base from J, with 10 bases between. CDR1 and CDR2 (germline): MGHRA, YSYEKL. For the CDR3, the DNA is TGCGCCAGCAGCCAAGATTATCCAGGATCCTACGAGCAGTACTTC. It is translated as CASSQDYPGSYEQYF.

V is TRBV6-1 and J is TRBJ2-1, with 10 bases that match TRBD2. J was trimmed by 5 bases and V by 2 bases; bases with no gene match: 9. The CDR3 is 17 amino acids. Germline V gene sequence: CDR1 MNHNS, CDR2 SASEGT. CDR3 amino acids: CASSEPRLAGVDNEQFF. The DNA of the CDR3 is TGTGCCAGCAGTGAACCCAGGCTAGCGGGAGTCGACAATGAGCAGTTCTTC.

V is TRBV6-6 and J is TRBJ2-1; D may correspond to TRBD1 or TRBD2 (5 bases each). CDR1 MNHNY and CDR2 SVGAGI come from the germline V gene (reference sequence). The germline V and J ends were trimmed by 6 bases and 4 bases, with 16 bases remaining between them. The CDR3 runs 15 residues. The CDR3 spells CASRQGPGPYNEQFF. The CDR3 DNA follows: TGTGCCAGCAGACAAGGACCGGGACCTTACAATGAGCAGTTCTTC.

The chain joins TRBV11-2 to TRBJ1-6; 7 bases map to TRBD1. Trimming cost V 5 bases and J 7 bases; bases outside gene matches: 11. CDR1 and CDR2 from the germline V gene are SGHAT and FQNNGV. There are 16 residues in the CDR3. Here the CDR3 reads CASSERQGRNNSPLHF. The DNA for the CDR3 is TGTGCCAGCAGCGAAAGACAGGGTCGGAACAATTCACCCCTCCACTTT. The variable domain in full, completed from reference TRBV11-2 and TRBJ1-6, reads EAGVAQSPRYKIIEKRQSVAFWCNPISGHATLYWYQQILGQGPKLLIQFQNNGVVDDSQLPKDRFSAERLKGVDSTLKIQPAKLEDSAVYLCASSERQGRNNSPLHFGNGTRLTVT.

This chain links TRBV13 with TRBJ1-4, with TRBD1 as a possible D gene (6 bases). Trimming stripped 0 bases from V and 2 bases from J, with 10 bases between. CDR1 and CDR2 (germline): PRHDT, FYEKMQ (reference sequence). The CDR3 is made up of 16 amino acids. The CDR3 bases are TGTGCCAGCAGCTTAGGGGGGGCGTCCACTAATGAAAAACTGTTTTTT. It specifies CASSLGGASTNEKLFF.

The chain couples TRBV28 to TRBJ1-1; D is perhaps TRBD1 (5 bases). V was shortened by 0 bases and J by 2 bases, with 10 bases between the two germline ends. Per the germline V gene, CDR1 is MDHEN and CDR2 is SYDVKM. The CDR3 extends over 15 amino acids. CDR3 bases: TGTGCCAGCAGTTTATGGGGAGGGGCAAACACTGAAGCTTTCTTT. Translated, it gives CASSLWGGANTEAFF. Combining the CDR3 with reference TRBV28 and TRBJ1-1 gives the whole variable domain DVKVTQSSRYLVKRTGEKVFLECVQDMDHENMFWYRQDPGLGLRLIYFSYDVKMKEKGDIPEGYSVSREKKERFSLILESASTNQTSMYLCASSLWGGANTEAFFGQGTRLTVV.

This chain joins TRBV2 and TRBJ1-1; a weak D match, TRBD1 (5 bases). The CDR3 is made up of 15 amino acids. Germline V gene lookup returns CDR1 SNHLY and CDR2 FYNNEI. V was clipped by 4 bases and J by 4 bases, with 16 bases between them. CDR3 DNA sequence: TGTGCCAGCAGTGGGGGCGCGGGATTGGTCACTGAAGCTTTCTTT. It is translated as CASSGGAGLVTEAFF.

The rearrangement uses TRBV3-1 (or the pseudogene TRBV3-2) and TRBJ1-4, with D perhaps matching TRBD1 (6 bases). V gave up 3 bases and J gave up 6 bases, with 11 bases separating them. CDR1 is LGHDT and CDR2 is YNNKEL in the germline V gene (reference sequence). The length of the CDR3 is 14 residues. CDR3 sequence (DNA): TGTGCCAGCAGCCATGGGACACTAGATGAAAAACTGTTTTTT. It specifies CASSHGTLDEKLFF.

This chain uses TRBV29-1 with TRBJ2-1; no reliable D call. Germline values: CDR1 SQVTM, CDR2 ANQGSEA. The CDR3 length is 12 residues. Trimming left V 3 bases short and J 5 bases short, with 8 bases between. The CDR3 DNA sequence: TGCAGCGTTGATAAGGGAAACAATGAGCAGTTCTTC. Translating gives CSVDKGNNEQFF.

V gene TRBV28 combines with J gene TRBJ2-3; 8 bases are shared with TRBD1. Germline CDR1 and CDR2: MDHEN and SYDVKM. The CDR3 is 16 residues long. With V trimmed by 3 bases and J by 1 base, 6 bases remained unmatched. The CDR3 DNA reads as TGTGCCAGCAGTTTTTCGACAGGGGCTCGCACAGATACGCAGTATTTT. Its protein is CASSFSTGARTDTQYF. The whole variable domain, remainder taken from reference TRBV28 and TRBJ2-3, is DVKVTQSSRYLVKRTGEKVFLECVQDMDHENMFWYRQDPGLGLRLIYFSYDVKMKEKGDIPEGYSVSREKKERFSLILESASTNQTSMYLCASSFSTGARTDTQYFGPGTRLTVL.

The chain combines TRBV10-3 with TRBJ2-4; D is ambiguous. The V gene lost 2 bases and the J gene lost 0 bases, with 8 bases spanning the gap. Germline CDR1 reads ENHRY; CDR2 reads SYGVKD. The CDR3 has 15 amino acids. The DNA for the CDR3 is TGTGCCATCAGTGAGCCAAGACTAGCCAAAAACATTCAGTACTTC. Its protein is CAISEPRLAKNIQYF.

The CDR3 coding sequence is TGTGCCAGTAGGAGTTTGGGGCGGCTGAACACCGGGGAGCTGTTTTTT. Its translation: CASRSLGRLNTGELFF. The V call is TRBV19, the J call TRBJ2-2; D possibly corresponds to TRBD1 (5 bases). Germline CDR1 LNHDA, CDR2 SQIVND (reference sequence). This CDR3 has 16 amino acids. Trimming pared 6 bases from V and 1 base from J, leaving 15 bases between.

The J gene is TRBJ2-1, the V gene TRBV5-1; D is perhaps TRBD1 (6 bases). CDR1 SGHRS and CDR2 YFSETQ come from the germline V gene. Trimming stripped 4 bases from V and 6 bases from J, with 17 bases between. CDR3 length: 15 amino acids. The CDR3: CASSRLQRTVNEQFF. For the CDR3, the DNA is TGCGCCAGCAGCCGACTGCAAAGGACAGTCAATGAGCAGTTCTTC.

This sequence joins TRBV6-6 and TRBJ1-2; D is possibly TRBD1 (5 bases). The CDR3 is made up of 18 amino acids. CDR1 MNHNY and CDR2 SVGAGI come from the germline V gene (reference sequence). Between the trimmed V and J ends, which lost 5 bases and 1 base, there was a span of 23 bases. DNA for the CDR3: TGTGCCAGCAGTCGGGAGGAGAAGGGACGTCTCAATAACTATGGCTACACCTTC. It yields the protein CASSREEKGRLNNYGYTF.

The chain has TRBV24-1 and TRBJ2-1, with 9 bases fitting TRBD2. J lost 9 bases, V lost 0 bases, and 5 bases had no gene match. The CDR3 has 15 amino acids. CDR1 is KGHDR and CDR2 is SFDVKD in the germline V gene. This CDR3 is CATSDLGSGSSEQFF. For the CDR3, the DNA is TGTGCCACCAGTGATTTGGGTAGCGGGAGTTCTGAGCAGTTCTTC.